The clone carrying this T cell receptor beta chain was counted only a few times. The germline gives CDR1 LNHNV, CDR2 YYDKDF (reference sequence). The CDR3 length is 17 residues. The ends lost 0 bases at V and 3 bases at J; junction bases unmatched: 4. RNA transcripts gave rise to amplified TCR beta CDR3 regions. The study used the HTBI primer set for a first-round RT-PCR of the TCR CDR3. MiXCR, applied by TCRdb to the multiplex PCR reads, yields one record per CDR3 protein. The sample includes about 290,000 distinct CDR3 sequences, approximately 18% of them seen just once. The sample is drawn from a study of T cells in Graves' hyperthyroidism and ophthalmopathy.

The sequenced material came from blood. The TCR was taken from a man aged 50 to 60 with Graves' ophthalmopathy. The chain carries TRBV15 and TRBJ2-2; 10 positions match TRBD2. The CDR3 region is CATSRDLLAGYTGELFF. DNA for the CDR3: TGTGCCACCAGCAGAGATTTACTAGCGGGATACACCGGGGAGCTGTTTTTT.